Below, 26 T cell receptor beta chains from the same sample are listed, as sequenced in a study of blood T cell repertoires in COVID-19. Some clones are missing from TCRdb's copy, which holds only in-frame ones; the method was immunoSEQ multiplex PCR. Of 200,000 to 300,000 clones in the sample, 80% to 95% were seen once. What was sequenced was peripheral blood. The receptors originated from a young man with COVID-19, enrolled during active disease.

This clone was seen more than once but under ten times. The rearrangement links TRBV5-6 to TRBJ2-4, with unresolved D. Germline values: CDR1 SGHDT, CDR2 YYEEEE. The CDR3 spans 12 residues. Trimming removed 5 bases at V and 6 bases at J, with 9 bases between. The CDR3 protein is CASSESSNIQYF. The CDR3 DNA sequence: TGTGCCAGCAGTGAAAGCTCAAACATTCAGTACTTC.

This clone occurred once. The chain employs TRBV19 and TRBJ1-1, with a weak D call TRBD1 (6 bases). This CDR3 has 15 residues. CDR1 is LNHDA, CDR2 SQIVND, per germline (reference sequence). Trimming took off 4 bases at V and 5 bases at J, with 17 bases between the two ends. The CDR3 sequence: CASSTQNTGSTEAFF. In DNA form, the CDR3 reads TGTGCCAGTAGTACCCAAAACACAGGGAGTACTGAAGCTTTCTTT.

This clone was detected once. The chain carries TRBV7-6 and TRBJ2-7, with a weak D call TRBD1 (7 bases). Trimming left V 4 bases short and J 3 bases short, with 19 bases between. The germline CDR1 and CDR2 sequences are SGHVS and FNYEAQ. The CDR3 is 16 amino acids. Here the CDR3 reads CASSSFRGTDVYEQYF. In nucleotides, the CDR3 is TGTGCCAGCAGCTCATTCCGGGGGACAGACGTCTACGAGCAGTACTTC.

This clone was detected only once. The chain links TRBV5-1 to TRBJ2-7, with TRBD2 matching over 9 bases. Germline CDR1 reads SGHRS; CDR2 reads YFSETQ. The CDR3 spans 16 residues. The junction had 7 bases not matched to a gene; V was cut back by 0 bases and J by 3 bases. CDR3 nucleotide sequence: TGCGCCAGCAGCTTGGTCTCCGGGACTAGCAGCTACGAGCAGTACTTC. Translating it yields CASSLVSGTSSYEQYF.

The rearrangement uses TRBV27 and TRBJ2-2; 11 nucleotides agree with TRBD1. The ends lost 3 bases at V and 4 bases at J; junction bases unmatched: 7. CDR1 and CDR2 (germline): MNHEY, SMNVEV (reference sequence). The CDR3 is 17 residues long. The chain's CDR3 is CASSFMTGQGATGELFF. Here the CDR3 DNA reads TGTGCCAGCAGTTTCATGACAGGACAGGGGGCCACCGGGGAGCTGTTTTTT.

The chain is built from TRBV13 and TRBJ2-1; 7 bases line up with TRBD2. Germline V gene data show CDR1 as PRHDT and CDR2 as FYEKMQ (reference sequence). V lost 7 bases, J lost 4 bases, and 7 bases stayed unmatched. This CDR3 has 14 amino acids. CDR3 DNA: TGTGCCAGCACCTACGGGGGGATTTACAATGAGCAGTTCTTC. It translates to CASTYGGIYNEQFF.

The rearrangement links TRBV3-1 (or the pseudogene TRBV3-2) to TRBJ2-3; the match to TRBD1 covers 7 bases. Germline trimming cut 4 bases from V and 1 base from J; bases unmatched to any gene: 5. This CDR3 spans 15 amino acids. Germline loops: CDR1 LGHDT, CDR2 YNNKEL (reference sequence). CDR3 sequence reads: CASSPTGDRTDTQYF. In DNA form, the CDR3 reads TGTGCCAGCAGCCCTACAGGGGATCGCACAGATACGCAGTATTTT.

The J gene is TRBJ2-1, the V gene TRBV9, with D tentatively TRBD2 (6 bases). V was pared by 0 bases and J by 0 bases, with 10 bases between. This CDR3 spans 16 amino acids. Germline CDR1 SGDLS, CDR2 YYNGEE. In DNA form, the CDR3 reads TGTGCCAGCAGCGTAGCGGGGGAGATCTCCTACAATGAGCAGTTCTTC. This codes for CASSVAGEISYNEQFF.

The rearrangement uses TRBV5-1 and TRBJ2-7, with 11 bases lining up with TRBD2. This CDR3 has 15 residues. From germline, CDR1 is SGHRS and CDR2 YFSETQ. Trimming cost V 1 base and J 3 bases; bases outside gene matches: 3. The CDR3 loop reads CASSLRLAGGYEQYF. The CDR3 coding sequence is TGCGCCAGCAGCTTGCGGCTAGCGGGGGGCTACGAGCAGTACTTC.

V is TRBV29-1 and J is TRBJ1-1; 9 bases align to TRBD1. This CDR3 is 12 amino acids long. CDR1 is SQVTM, CDR2 ANQGSEA, per germline. V trimming: 7 bases; J trimming: 6 bases; junction bases outside the gene matches: 6. This CDR3 is CSGHRGQAEAFF. The CDR3 nucleotides read TGCAGCGGCCACAGGGGGCAGGCTGAAGCTTTCTTT.

The rearrangement joins TRBV27 to TRBJ1-1; 9 bases match TRBD1. Germline-derived CDR1 and CDR2 are MNHEY and SMNVEV (reference sequence). The junction had 6 bases not matched to a gene; V was cut back by 6 bases and J by 4 bases. The CDR3 is 14 residues long. The CDR3 sequence is CASSPGQGPTEAFF. In DNA form, the CDR3 reads TGTGCCAGCAGCCCTGGACAGGGGCCCACTGAAGCTTTCTTT.

The J gene is TRBJ1-5, the V gene TRBV5-5; TRBD1 agrees at 7 bases. Germline-derived CDR1 and CDR2 are SGHKS and YYEKEE (reference sequence). The V and J ends lost 3 bases and 2 bases, in that order; junction bases with no gene match: 5. The CDR3 has 15 residues. The CDR3 loop is CASSWGTARNQPQHF. CDR3 DNA: TGTGCCAGCAGCTGGGGGACAGCCCGCAATCAGCCCCAGCATTTT.

V usage is TRBV5-4 and J usage is TRBJ1-4; D perhaps matches TRBD1 (5 bases). Germline CDR1 and CDR2: SGHNT and YYREEE (reference sequence). Trimming removed 6 bases at V and 3 bases at J, with 18 bases between. This CDR3 spans 16 amino acids. Here the CDR3 reads CASTIGRGGANEKLFF. CDR3 nucleotide sequence: TGTGCCAGCACCATAGGGCGGGGGGGAGCTAATGAAAAACTGTTTTTT.

The genes are TRBV19 and TRBJ1-5; 8 positions match TRBD1. Germline V CDR1 and CDR2: LNHDA, SQIVND (reference sequence). The CDR3 runs 16 residues. Trimming took 4 bases from V and 3 from J; bases not matched to a gene: 8. The CDR3 DNA follows: TGTGCCAGTAGTACTCGCAGGGGGCTCGCCAATCAGCCCCAGCATTTT. Translation gives CASSTRRGLANQPQHF. The full variable domain, with the rest looked up from reference TRBV19 and TRBJ1-5, is DGGITQSPKYLFRKEGQNVTLSCEQNLNHDAMYWYRQDPGQGLRLIYYSQIVNDFQKGDIAEGYSVSREKKESFPLTVTSAQKNPTAFYLCASSTRRGLANQPQHFGDGTRLSIL.

The CDR3, as DNA: TGTGCCAGCAGTACCCGGCAGGTCAATGAGCAGTTCTTC. Translating it yields CASSTRQVNEQFF. This chain links TRBV6-2 or TRBV6-3 with TRBJ2-1, with D uncertain. Per germline, CDR1 MNHEY and CDR2 SVGEGT. The V end was cut by 5 bases, the J end by 6 bases, with 11 bases between. CDR3 length: 13 residues.

J is TRBJ2-2 and V is TRBV9; TRBD1 might be the D (5 bases). This CDR3 region has 16 residues. Trimming removed 0 bases at V and 6 bases at J, with 15 bases between. Germline CDR1 and CDR2: SGDLS and YYNGEE. This chain's CDR3 is CASSVATPGNAGELFF. The CDR3 region has the DNA TGTGCCAGCAGCGTAGCTACCCCAGGGAATGCCGGGGAGCTGTTTTTT.

This chain uses TRBV5-1 with TRBJ2-1, with TRBD1 as a possible D gene (6 bases). V was clipped by 4 bases and J by 7 bases, with 18 bases between them. CDR1 is SGHRS and CDR2 is YFSETQ in the germline V gene. The CDR3 runs 15 residues. The CDR3 reads CASSLIPGERNEQFF. The CDR3 DNA reads as TGCGCCAGCAGCCTAATCCCAGGGGAAAGGAATGAGCAGTTCTTC.

This clone was detected a few times. J is TRBJ2-2 and V is TRBV4-1; tentatively, D is TRBD1 (5 bases). CDR1 and CDR2 (germline): MGHRA, YSYEKL. CDR3 length equals 14 residues. Trimming took off 5 bases at V and 4 bases at J, with 11 bases between the two ends. The CDR3 DNA reads as TGCGCCAGCAGCGGGGCTGCGGTCACCGGGGAGCTGTTTTTT. Translated, it gives CASSGAAVTGELFF.

The chain couples TRBV19 to TRBJ1-1; D perhaps matches TRBD1 (6 bases). The V gene lost 8 bases and the J gene lost 1 base, with 14 bases spanning the gap. Germline CDR1 reads LNHDA; CDR2 reads SQIVND (reference sequence). The CDR3 loop spans 14 amino acids. Here the CDR3 DNA reads TGTGCCAGTTCTCAGCTACAGGGGAACACTGAAGCTTTCTTT. Translating it yields CASSQLQGNTEAFF. The variable domain in full, completed from reference TRBV19 and TRBJ1-1, reads DGGITQSPKYLFRKEGQNVTLSCEQNLNHDAMYWYRQDPGQGLRLIYYSQIVNDFQKGDIAEGYSVSREKKESFPLTVTSAQKNPTAFYLCASSQLQGNTEAFFGQGTRLTVV.

This chain connects TRBV6-5 to TRBJ1-1; D perhaps matches TRBD1 (5 bases). CDR3 length: 14 residues. V was shortened by 7 bases and J by 1 base, with 13 bases between the two germline ends. Per germline, CDR1 MNHEY and CDR2 SVGAGI. CDR3 DNA sequence: TGTGCCAGCACCCAGGGATTCTCGAACACTGAAGCTTTCTTT. It is translated as CASTQGFSNTEAFF.

The rearrangement links TRBV5-6 to TRBJ1-3; TRBD1 matches 7 bases. The germline gives CDR1 SGHDT, CDR2 YYEEEE. Trimming cost V 4 bases and J 5 bases; bases outside gene matches: 6. The CDR3 spans 14 residues. CDR3 amino acids: CASSPGDSRNTIYF. The CDR3 region has the DNA TGTGCCAGCAGCCCCGGGGACAGCCGAAACACCATATATTTT.

The rearrangement joins TRBV6-5 to TRBJ2-7; TRBD1 matches at 7 bases. Germline-derived CDR1 and CDR2 are MNHEY and SVGAGI. The CDR3 sequence is 15 residues long. Trimming at V came to 2 bases and at J to 2 bases, leaving 6 bases not matched to a gene. CDR3 residues: CASSYDDRAPYEQYF. The CDR3 nucleotides are TGTGCCAGCAGTTACGACGACAGGGCCCCCTACGAGCAGTACTTC.

The V and J genes are TRBV6-6 and TRBJ2-7, with 10 bases identical to TRBD2. Germline loops: CDR1 MNHNY, CDR2 SVGAGI (reference sequence). Unmatched junction bases numbered 5, after V lost 7 bases and J lost 2 bases. There are 14 residues in the CDR3. The DNA of the CDR3 is TGTGCCAGCAATTTAGCGGGGGGTCCCTACGAGCAGTACTTC. Its translation is CASNLAGGPYEQYF.

The rearrangement links TRBV7-9 to TRBJ1-6; D might be TRBD1 (5 bases). Trimming shortened V by 5 bases and J by 7 bases, and 12 bases separated the two germline ends. Germline assignment: CDR1 SEHNR and CDR2 FQNEAQ (reference sequence). The CDR3 is 14 residues long. The CDR3 region has the DNA TGTGCCAGCAGCCGAGACAGTCTGAATTCACCCCTCCACTTT. Its translation: CASSRDSLNSPLHF.

The V and J genes are TRBV7-6 and TRBJ2-1; no clear D. The ends were cut back, 1 base at V and 0 bases at J, with 4 bases in the middle. CDR1 SGHVS and CDR2 FNYEAQ come from the germline V gene. The CDR3 is made up of 14 amino acids. DNA for the CDR3: TGTGCCAGCAGCTTAGTCGGCTCCTACAATGAGCAGTTCTTC. It encodes CASSLVGSYNEQFF.

The chain couples TRBV7-2 to TRBJ2-7; unclear D gene. Germline CDR1 is SGHTA and CDR2 is FQGNSA. The CDR3 has 13 amino acids. V lost 2 bases and J lost 3, with 8 bases in between. The CDR3 reads CASSLNSGYEQYF. For the CDR3, the DNA is TGTGCCAGCAGCTTAAACTCCGGCTACGAGCAGTACTTC.